Many counts were recorded for the clone carrying this T cell receptor beta chain. PBMCs were collected from an approximately 9.3 ml volume of fresh peripheral blood. What was amplified from RNA transcripts were TCR beta CDR3 regions. The TCR CDR3 first-round RT-PCR relied on the HTBI primer set. TCRdb called the multiplex PCR reads again in MiXCR, with one record for every CDR3 protein. The sample has approximately 400,000 distinct CDR3 sequences, about 15% seen once. Germline CDR1 and CDR2: SGHVS and FQNEAQ. V was trimmed by 6 bases and J by 6 bases, leaving 18 bases between them. The CDR3 has 14 residues. The record originates from a study of T cells in Graves' hyperthyroidism and ophthalmopathy.

The V and J genes are TRBV7-8 and TRBJ2-7, with D perhaps TRBD2 (6 bases). This receptor was obtained from a young woman with Graves' hyperthyroidism. The specimen sequenced was blood. The CDR3 sequence: CASSAPGVGFEQYF. CDR3 sequence (DNA): TGTGCCAGCAGTGCCCCGGGGGTTGGTTTCGAGCAGTACTTC.